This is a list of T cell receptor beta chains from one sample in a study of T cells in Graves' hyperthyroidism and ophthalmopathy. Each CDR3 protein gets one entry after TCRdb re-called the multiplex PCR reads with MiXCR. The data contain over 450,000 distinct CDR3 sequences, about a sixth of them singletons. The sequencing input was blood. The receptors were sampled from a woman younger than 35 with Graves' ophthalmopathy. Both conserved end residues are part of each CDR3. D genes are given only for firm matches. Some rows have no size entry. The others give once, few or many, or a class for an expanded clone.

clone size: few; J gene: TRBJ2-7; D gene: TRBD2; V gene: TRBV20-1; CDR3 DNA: TGCAGTGCCGACGGGACTAGCGGGGGCCCATCCGGCTACGAGCAGTACTTC; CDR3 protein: CSADGTSGGPSGYEQYF
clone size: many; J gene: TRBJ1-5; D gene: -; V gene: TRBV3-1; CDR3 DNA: TGTGCCAGCAGCCCGGACAGTGTACAGCCCCAGCATTTT; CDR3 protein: CASSPDSVQPQHF
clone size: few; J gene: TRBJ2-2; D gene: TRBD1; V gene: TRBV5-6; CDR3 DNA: TGTGCCAGCAGCTGGGACAGCAACACCGGGGAGCTGTTTTTT; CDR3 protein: CASSWDSNTGELFF
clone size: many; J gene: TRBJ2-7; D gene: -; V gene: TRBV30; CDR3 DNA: TGTGCCGGGTGTCCCGAAAGGGGTTACGAGCAGTACTTC; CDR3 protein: CAGCPERGYEQYF
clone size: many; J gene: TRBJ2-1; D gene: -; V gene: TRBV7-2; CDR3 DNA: TGTGCCAGCAGCTTAGCGGGACTCCCGGAGGATGAGCAGTTCTTC; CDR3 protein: CASSLAGLPEDEQFF
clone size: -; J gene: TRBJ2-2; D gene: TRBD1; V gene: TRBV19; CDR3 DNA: TGTGCCAGTAGTAACAGGGGTAGCGGGGAGCTGTTTTTT; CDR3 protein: CASSNRGSGELFF
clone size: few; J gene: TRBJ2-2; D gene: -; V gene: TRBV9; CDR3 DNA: TGTGCCAGCAACAACCCCAACACCGGGGAGCTGTTTTTT; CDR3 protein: CASNNPNTGELFF
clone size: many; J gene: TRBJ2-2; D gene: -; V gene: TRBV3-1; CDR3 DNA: TGTGCCAGCAGCCAAGGGGACACCTCCACCGGGGAGCTGTTTTTT; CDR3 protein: CASSQGDTSTGELFF
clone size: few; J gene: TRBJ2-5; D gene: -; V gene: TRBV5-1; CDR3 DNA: TGCGCCAGCAGCTTGGGGAGGACGTATGAGACCCAGTACTTC; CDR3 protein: CASSLGRTYETQYF
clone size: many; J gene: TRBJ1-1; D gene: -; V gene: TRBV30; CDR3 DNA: TGTGCCTGGAACAGGCTGAACACTGAAGCTTTCTTT; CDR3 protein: CAWNRLNTEAFF
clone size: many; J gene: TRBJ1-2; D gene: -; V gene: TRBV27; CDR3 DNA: TGTGCCAGCAGTTTATCGGGCAGGAGGATCAATGGCTACACCTTC; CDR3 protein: CASSLSGRRINGYTF
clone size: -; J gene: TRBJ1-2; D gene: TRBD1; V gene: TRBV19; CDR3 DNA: TGTGCCACAGGGACAGGGGCCGTATCCGGCTACACCTTC; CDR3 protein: CATGTGAVSGYTF
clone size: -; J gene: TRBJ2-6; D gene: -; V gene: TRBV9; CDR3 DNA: TGTGCCAGCAGCGTAGCTAGCTCTGGGGCCAACGTCCTGACTTTC; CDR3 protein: CASSVASSGANVLTF
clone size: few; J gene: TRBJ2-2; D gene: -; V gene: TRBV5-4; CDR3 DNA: TGTGCCAGCAGCTTTAAGGACAAGTACACCGGGGAGCTGTTTTTT; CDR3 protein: CASSFKDKYTGELFF
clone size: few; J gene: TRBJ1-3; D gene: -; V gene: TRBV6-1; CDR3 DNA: TGTGCCAGCAGCACAGACACAGGCGGTGGAAACACCATATATTTT; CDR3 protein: CASSTDTGGGNTIYF
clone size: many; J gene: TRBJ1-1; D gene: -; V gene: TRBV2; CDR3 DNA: TGTGCCAGCAGTATTAACCCGAACACTGAAGCTTTCTTT; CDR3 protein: CASSINPNTEAFF
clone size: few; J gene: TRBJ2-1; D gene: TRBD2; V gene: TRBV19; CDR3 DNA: TGTGCCAGTAGTACTAGCGGGAGGGGGAATGAGCAGTTCTTC; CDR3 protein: CASSTSGRGNEQFF
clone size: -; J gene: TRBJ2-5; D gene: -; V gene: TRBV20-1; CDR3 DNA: TGCAGTGCTAGCGGCCTAAAGGACCCTCAAGAGACCCAGTACTTC; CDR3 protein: CSASGLKDPQETQYF
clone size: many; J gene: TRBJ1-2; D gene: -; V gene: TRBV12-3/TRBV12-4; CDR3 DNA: TGTGCCAGCACCCCAGGGGCCAGGAGGTCTACCCACTATGGCTACACCTTC; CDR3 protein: CASTPGARRSTHYGYTF
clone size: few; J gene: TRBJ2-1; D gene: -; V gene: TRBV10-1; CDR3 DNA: TGCGCCAGCAGTGAGTCTTCTGTCCCCAATGAGCAGTTCTTC; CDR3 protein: CASSESSVPNEQFF
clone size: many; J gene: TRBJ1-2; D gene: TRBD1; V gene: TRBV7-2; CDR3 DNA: TGTGCCAGCAGCCCCGAGGGGACAGGTCGATTCTATGGCTACACCTTC; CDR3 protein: CASSPEGTGRFYGYTF
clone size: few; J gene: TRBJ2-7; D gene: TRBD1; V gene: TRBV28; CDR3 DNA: TGTGCCAGCAGCGGGGACAGTCTATACGAGCAGTACTTC; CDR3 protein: CASSGDSLYEQYF
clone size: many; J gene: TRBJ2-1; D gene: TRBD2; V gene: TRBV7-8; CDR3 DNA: TGTGCCAGCAGCCCCCACCTTGGCGGGAGTAGCTACAATGAGCAGTTCTTC; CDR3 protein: CASSPHLGGSSYNEQFF
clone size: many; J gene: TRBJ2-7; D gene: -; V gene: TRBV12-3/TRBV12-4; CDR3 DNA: TGTGCCAGCAATCGTGGGGCAGGGCAGTACTTC; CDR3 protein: CASNRGAGQYF
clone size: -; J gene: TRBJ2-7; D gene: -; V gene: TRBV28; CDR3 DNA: TGTGCCAGCAGTTTAGGCGGGGACAGCTCCTACGAGCAGTACTTC; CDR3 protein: CASSLGGDSSYEQYF
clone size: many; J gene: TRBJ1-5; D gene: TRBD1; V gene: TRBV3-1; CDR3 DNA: TGTGCCAGCAGCCAGGAGGGACAGGGTACGAGCAATCAGCCCCAGCATTTT; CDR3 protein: CASSQEGQGTSNQPQHF
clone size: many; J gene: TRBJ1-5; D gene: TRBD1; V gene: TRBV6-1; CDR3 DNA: TGTGCCAGCAGTACACAGGGGGCTCTTCAGCCCCAGCATTTT; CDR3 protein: CASSTQGALQPQHF
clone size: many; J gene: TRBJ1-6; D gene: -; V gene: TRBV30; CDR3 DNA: TGTGCCTGGACCGGCGGGGATAATTCACCCCTCCACTTT; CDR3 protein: CAWTGGDNSPLHF
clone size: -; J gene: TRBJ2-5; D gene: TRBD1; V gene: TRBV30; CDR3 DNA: TGTGCCTGGAGGCCGACAGGGGCCGAGACCCAGTACTTC; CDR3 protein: CAWRPTGAETQYF
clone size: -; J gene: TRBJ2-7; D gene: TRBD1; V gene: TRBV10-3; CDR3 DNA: TGTGCCATCAGTGAGCGGGACAGCTCCGGGCAGTACTTC; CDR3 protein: CAISERDSSGQYF
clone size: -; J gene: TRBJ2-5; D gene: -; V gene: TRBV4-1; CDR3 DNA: TGCGCCAGCAGCCGTAATACAGCGGTGGGAGAGACCCAGTACTTC; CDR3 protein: CASSRNTAVGETQYF
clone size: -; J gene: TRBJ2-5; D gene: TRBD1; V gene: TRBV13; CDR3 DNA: TGTGCCAGCAGCTTTCTACAGGGGACCCAAGAGACCCAGTACTTC; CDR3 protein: CASSFLQGTQETQYF
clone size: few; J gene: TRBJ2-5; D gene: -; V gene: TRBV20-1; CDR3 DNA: TGCAGTGCTTCAGCGGTACGGGAGACCCAGTACTTC; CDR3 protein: CSASAVRETQYF
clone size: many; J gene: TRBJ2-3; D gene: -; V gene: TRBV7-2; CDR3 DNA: TGTGCCAGCAGCTTAGCGGGGTTTATCACAGATACGCAGTATTTT; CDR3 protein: CASSLAGFITDTQYF
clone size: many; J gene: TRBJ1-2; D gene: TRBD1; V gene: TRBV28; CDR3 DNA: TGTGCCAGCGGATTCAGGGGGTCGTTCTATGGCTACACCTTC; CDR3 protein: CASGFRGSFYGYTF
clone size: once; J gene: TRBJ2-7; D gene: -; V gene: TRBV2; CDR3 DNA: TGTGCCAGCAGTGAAAGGTGGGGCCACGAGCAGTACTTC; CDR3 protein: CASSERWGHEQYF
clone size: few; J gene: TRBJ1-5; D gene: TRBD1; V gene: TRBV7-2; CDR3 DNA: TGTGCCAGCAGCTTAGCCCCTCATACAGGGGGCAGCAATCAGCCCCAGCATTTT; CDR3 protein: CASSLAPHTGGSNQPQHF
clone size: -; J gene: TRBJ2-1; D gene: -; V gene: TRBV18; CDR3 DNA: TGTGCCAGCTCGCCGACAGGCAACAATGAGCAGTTCTTC; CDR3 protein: CASSPTGNNEQFF
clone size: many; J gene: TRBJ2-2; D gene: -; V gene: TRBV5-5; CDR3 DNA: TGTGCCAGCAACCTCGGGTACACCGGGGAGCTGTTTTTT; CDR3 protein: CASNLGYTGELFF
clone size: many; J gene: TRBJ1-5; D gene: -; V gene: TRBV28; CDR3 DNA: TGTGCCAGCAGGCCGGCGGGGGGCAGTCAGCCCCAGCATTTT; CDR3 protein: CASRPAGGSQPQHF
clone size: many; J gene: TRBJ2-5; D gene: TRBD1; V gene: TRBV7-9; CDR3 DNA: TGTGCCAGCAGCGCGACAGGGGAAGAGACCCAGTACTTC; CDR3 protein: CASSATGEETQYF
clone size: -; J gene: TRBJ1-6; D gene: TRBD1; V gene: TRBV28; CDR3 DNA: TGTGCCAGCAGTTACCTCTCGACAGGGGGCAGGAGTTCACCCCTCCACTTT; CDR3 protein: CASSYLSTGGRSSPLHF
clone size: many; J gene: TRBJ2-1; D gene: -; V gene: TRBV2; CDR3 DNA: TGTGCCAGCGTGGCAGGGCCGGGAAGATCCTACAATGAGCAGTTCTTC; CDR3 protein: CASVAGPGRSYNEQFF
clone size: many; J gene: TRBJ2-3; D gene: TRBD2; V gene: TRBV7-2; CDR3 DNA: TGTGCCAGCATCAGGCTAGCGGCCGTATCAGATACGCAGTATTTT; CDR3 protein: CASIRLAAVSDTQYF
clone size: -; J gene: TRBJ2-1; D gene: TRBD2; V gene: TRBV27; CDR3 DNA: TGTGCCAGCAGTTTAAGCCCCCTGGCGGGAGATGAGTTCTTC; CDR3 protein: CASSLSPLAGDEFF
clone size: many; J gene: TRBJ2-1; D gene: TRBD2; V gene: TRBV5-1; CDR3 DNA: TGCGCCAGCAGCTTGGGTGGACTAGCGGGAGATTATGAGCAGTTCTTC; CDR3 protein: CASSLGGLAGDYEQFF
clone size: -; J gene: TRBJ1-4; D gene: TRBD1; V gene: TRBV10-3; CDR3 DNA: TGTGCCATCGGGGGGACAGGGAACATTACCAGCAATGAAAAACTGTTTTTT; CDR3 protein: CAIGGTGNITSNEKLFF
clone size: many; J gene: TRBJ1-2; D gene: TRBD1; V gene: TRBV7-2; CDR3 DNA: TGTGCCAGCAGCCTCCGGGACAGGGGATTATATGGCTACACCTTC; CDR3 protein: CASSLRDRGLYGYTF
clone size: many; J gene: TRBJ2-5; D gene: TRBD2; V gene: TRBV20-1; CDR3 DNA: TGCAGTGCTATCCTGACTAGCGGGAGCGGGGAGACCCAGTACTTC; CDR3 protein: CSAILTSGSGETQYF
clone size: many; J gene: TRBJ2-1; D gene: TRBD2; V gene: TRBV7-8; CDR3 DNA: TGTGCCAGCAGATACAAGCGTAGCGGGAGGCCGTACAATGAGCAGTTCTTC; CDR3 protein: CASRYKRSGRPYNEQFF
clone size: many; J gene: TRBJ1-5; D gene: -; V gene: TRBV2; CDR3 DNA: TGTGCCAGCAGAGCTATGGGCAATCAGCCCCAGCATTTT; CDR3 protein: CASRAMGNQPQHF
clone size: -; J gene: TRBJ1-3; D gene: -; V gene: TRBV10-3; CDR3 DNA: TGTGCCATCAGACCGACAGCTTCCTCTGGAAACACCATATATTTT; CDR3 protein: CAIRPTASSGNTIYF
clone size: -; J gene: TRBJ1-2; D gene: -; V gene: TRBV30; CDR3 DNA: TGTGCCTGGGGTTCTCCGACAGATGGCTACACCTTC; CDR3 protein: CAWGSPTDGYTF
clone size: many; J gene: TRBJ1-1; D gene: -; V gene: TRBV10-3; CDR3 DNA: TGTGCCATCAGTGAGTCGGGGCCCACTGAAGCTTTCTTT; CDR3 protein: CAISESGPTEAFF
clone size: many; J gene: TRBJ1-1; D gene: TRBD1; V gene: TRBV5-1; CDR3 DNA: TGCGCCAGCAGCTTCTCCGTCAGGGGGTTGAACACTGAAGCTTTCTTT; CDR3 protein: CASSFSVRGLNTEAFF
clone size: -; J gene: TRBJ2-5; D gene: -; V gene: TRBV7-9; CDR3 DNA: TGTGCCAGCAGCTTAGAAGGTTACAGGGAAGAGACCCAGTACTTC; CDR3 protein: CASSLEGYREETQYF
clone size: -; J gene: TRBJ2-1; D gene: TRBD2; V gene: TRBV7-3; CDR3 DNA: TGTGCCAGCAGCCCCCTCGGGGGTGGACTAGCGGGAGAGAGTGAGCAGTTCTTC; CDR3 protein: CASSPLGGGLAGESEQFF